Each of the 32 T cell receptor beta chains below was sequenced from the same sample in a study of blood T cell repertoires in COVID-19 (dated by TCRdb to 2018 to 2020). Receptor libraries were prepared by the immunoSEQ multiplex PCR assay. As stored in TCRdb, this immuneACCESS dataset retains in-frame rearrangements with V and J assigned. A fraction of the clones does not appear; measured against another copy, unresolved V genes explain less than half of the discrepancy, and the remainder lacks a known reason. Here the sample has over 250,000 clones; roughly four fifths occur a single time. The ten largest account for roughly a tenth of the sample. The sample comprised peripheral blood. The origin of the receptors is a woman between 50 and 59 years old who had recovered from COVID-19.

The CDR3 region has the DNA TGTGCCACCAGCAGAGAAGGCCCGGGACAGGGGAATGAAAAACTGTTTTTT. Encoded protein: CATSREGPGQGNEKLFF. The chain links TRBV15 to TRBJ1-4; 10 bases match TRBD1. CDR1 LNHNV and CDR2 YYDKDF come from the germline V gene (reference sequence). This CDR3 comprises 17 residues. V shed 0 bases and J 5 bases; nucleotides not matched to a gene: 6.

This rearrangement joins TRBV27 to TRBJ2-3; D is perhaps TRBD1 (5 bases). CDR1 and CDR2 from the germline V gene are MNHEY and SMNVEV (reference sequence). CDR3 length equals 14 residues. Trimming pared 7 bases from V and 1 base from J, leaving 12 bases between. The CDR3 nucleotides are TGTGCCAGCACCAAACAGGTTGGCACAGATACGCAGTATTTT. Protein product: CASTKQVGTDTQYF.

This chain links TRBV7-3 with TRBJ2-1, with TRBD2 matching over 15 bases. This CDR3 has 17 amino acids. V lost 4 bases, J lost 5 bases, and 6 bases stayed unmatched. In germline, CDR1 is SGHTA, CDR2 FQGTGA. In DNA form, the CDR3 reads TGTGCCAGCAGCTCCGGACTAGCGGGAGGGCCCCACAATGAGCAGTTCTTC. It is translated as CASSSGLAGGPHNEQFF.

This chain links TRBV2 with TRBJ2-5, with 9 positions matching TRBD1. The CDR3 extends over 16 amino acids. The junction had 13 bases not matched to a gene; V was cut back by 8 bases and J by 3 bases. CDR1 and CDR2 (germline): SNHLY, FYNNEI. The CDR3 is CASRRGGTGFKETQYF. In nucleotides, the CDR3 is TGTGCCAGCCGAAGAGGCGGGACAGGGTTCAAAGAGACCCAGTACTTC.

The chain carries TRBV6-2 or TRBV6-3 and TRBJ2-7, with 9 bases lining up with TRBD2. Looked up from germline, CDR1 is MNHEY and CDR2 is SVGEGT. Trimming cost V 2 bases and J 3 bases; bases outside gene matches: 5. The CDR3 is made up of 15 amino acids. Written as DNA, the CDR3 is TGTGCCAGCAGTTACGGGCTAGCGGGGATCTACGAGCAGTACTTC. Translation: CASSYGLAGIYEQYF.

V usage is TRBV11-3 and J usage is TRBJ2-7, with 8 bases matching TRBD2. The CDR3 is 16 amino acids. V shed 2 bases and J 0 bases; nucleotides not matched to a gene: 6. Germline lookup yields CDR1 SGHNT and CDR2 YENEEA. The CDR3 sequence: CASSLPSGGPSYEQYF. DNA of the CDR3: TGTGCCAGCAGCTTACCGAGCGGGGGACCCTCCTACGAGCAGTACTTC.

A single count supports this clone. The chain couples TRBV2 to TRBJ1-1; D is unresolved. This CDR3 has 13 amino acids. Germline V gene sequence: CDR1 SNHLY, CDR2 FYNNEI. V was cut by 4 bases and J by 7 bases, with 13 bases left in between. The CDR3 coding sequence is TGTGCCAGCAGTGGACTCGGGAAGGGTGAAGCTTTCTTT. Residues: CASSGLGKGEAFF. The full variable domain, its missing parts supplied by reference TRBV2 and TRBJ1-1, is EPEVTQTPSHQVTQMGQEVILRCVPISNHLYFYWYRQILGQKVEFLVSFYNNEISEKSEIFDDQFSVERPDGSNFTLKIRSTKLEDSAMYFCASSGLGKGEAFFGQGTRLTVV.

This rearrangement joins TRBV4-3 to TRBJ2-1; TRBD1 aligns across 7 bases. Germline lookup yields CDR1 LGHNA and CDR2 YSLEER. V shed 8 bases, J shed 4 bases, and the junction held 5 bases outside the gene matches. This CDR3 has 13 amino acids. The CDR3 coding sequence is TGCGCCAGCGGGACAGTAAGATACAATGAGCAGTTCTTC. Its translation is CASGTVRYNEQFF.

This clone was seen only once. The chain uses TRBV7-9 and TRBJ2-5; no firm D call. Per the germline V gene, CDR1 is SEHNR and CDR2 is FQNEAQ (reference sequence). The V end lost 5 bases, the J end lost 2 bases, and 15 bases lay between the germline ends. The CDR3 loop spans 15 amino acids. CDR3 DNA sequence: TGTGCCAGCAGCATCCTACCCTCCGTGCAAGAGACCCAGTACTTC. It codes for CASSILPSVQETQYF.

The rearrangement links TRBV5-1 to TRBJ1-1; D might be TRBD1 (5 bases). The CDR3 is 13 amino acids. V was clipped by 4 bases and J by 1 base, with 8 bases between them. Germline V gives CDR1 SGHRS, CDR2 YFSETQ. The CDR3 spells CASSMQGNTEAFF. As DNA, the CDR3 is TGCGCCAGCAGCATGCAGGGGAACACTGAAGCTTTCTTT. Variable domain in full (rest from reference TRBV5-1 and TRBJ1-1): KAGVTQTPRYLIKTRGQQVTLSCSPISGHRSVSWYQQTPGQGLQFLFEYFSETQRNKGNFPGRFSGRQFSNSRSEMNVSTLELGDSALYLCASSMQGNTEAFFGQGTRLTVV.

The CDR3: CASSRQLLDTGELFF. The CDR3 DNA sequence: TGTGCCAGCAGTCGACAGCTTCTTGACACCGGGGAGCTGTTTTTT. This chain joins TRBV9 and TRBJ2-2; tentative D call: TRBD1 (5 bases). The ends were cut back, 5 bases at V and 3 bases at J, with 14 bases in the middle. There are 15 residues in the CDR3. CDR1 is SGDLS and CDR2 is YYNGEE in the germline V gene.

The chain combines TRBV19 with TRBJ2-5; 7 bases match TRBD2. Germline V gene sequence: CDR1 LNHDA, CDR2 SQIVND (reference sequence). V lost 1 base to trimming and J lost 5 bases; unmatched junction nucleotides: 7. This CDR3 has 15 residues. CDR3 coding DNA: TGTGCCAGTAGTATAGTTGCGGGGGAGTGGGAGACCCAGTACTTC. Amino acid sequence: CASSIVAGEWETQYF.

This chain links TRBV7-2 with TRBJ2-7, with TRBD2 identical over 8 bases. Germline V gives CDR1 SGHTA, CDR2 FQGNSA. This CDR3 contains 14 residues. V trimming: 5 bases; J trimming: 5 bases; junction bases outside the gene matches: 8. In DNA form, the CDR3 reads TGTGCCAGCAGCATTCGGGGGGGCCAGAACGAGCAGTACTTC. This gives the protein CASSIRGGQNEQYF.

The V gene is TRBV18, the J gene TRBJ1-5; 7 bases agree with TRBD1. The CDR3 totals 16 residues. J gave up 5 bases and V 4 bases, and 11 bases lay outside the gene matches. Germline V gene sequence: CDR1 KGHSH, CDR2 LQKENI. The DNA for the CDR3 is TGTGCCAGCTCACGACAGGGTGGGAGGTCCTATCAGCCCCAGCATTTT. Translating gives CASSRQGGRSYQPQHF.

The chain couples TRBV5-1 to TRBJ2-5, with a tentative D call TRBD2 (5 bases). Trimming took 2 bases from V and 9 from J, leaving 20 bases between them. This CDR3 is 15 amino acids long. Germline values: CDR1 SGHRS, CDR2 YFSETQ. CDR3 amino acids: CASSFSNRYSEAQYF. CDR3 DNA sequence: TGCGCCAGCAGCTTTTCCAATCGGTATTCGGAGGCCCAGTACTTC.

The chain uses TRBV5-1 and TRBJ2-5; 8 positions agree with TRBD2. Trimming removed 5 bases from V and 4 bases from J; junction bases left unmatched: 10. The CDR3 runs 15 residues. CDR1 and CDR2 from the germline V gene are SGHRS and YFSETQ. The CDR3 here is CASRGSGGPRETQYF. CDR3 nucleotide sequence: TGCGCCAGCAGGGGGAGCGGGGGCCCACGAGAGACCCAGTACTTC.

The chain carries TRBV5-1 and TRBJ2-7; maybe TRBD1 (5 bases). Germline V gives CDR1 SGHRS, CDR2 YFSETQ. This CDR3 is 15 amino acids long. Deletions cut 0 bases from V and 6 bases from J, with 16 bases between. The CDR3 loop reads CASSLDGPTQGEQYF. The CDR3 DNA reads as TGCGCCAGCAGCTTGGACGGCCCCACCCAGGGCGAGCAGTACTTC. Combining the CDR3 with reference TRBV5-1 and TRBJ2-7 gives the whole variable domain KAGVTQTPRYLIKTRGQQVTLSCSPISGHRSVSWYQQTPGQGLQFLFEYFSETQRNKGNFPGRFSGRQFSNSRSEMNVSTLELGDSALYLCASSLDGPTQGEQYFGPGTRLTVT.

CDR3 protein: CASSLSGYGGYTF. CDR3 nucleotide sequence: TGTGCCAGCAGCTTATCGGGGTACGGTGGCTACACCTTC. The rearrangement uses TRBV7-2 and TRBJ1-2; D is uncertain. CDR3 length equals 13 residues. Trimming stripped 2 bases from V and 7 bases from J, with 11 bases between. Germline CDR1 SGHTA, CDR2 FQGNSA.

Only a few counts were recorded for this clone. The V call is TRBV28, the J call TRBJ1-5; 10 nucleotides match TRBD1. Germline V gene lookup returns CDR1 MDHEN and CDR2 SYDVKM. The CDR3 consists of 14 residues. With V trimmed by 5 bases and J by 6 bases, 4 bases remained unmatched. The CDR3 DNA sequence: TGTGCCAGCAGTAGACAGGGGGCGGTTCAGCCCCAGCATTTT. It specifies CASSRQGAVQPQHF.

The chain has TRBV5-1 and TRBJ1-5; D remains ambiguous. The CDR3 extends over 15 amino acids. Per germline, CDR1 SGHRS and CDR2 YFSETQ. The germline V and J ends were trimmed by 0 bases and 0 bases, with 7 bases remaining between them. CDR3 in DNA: TGCGCCAGCAGCTTGGCGGGAAGTAGCAATCAGCCCCAGCATTTT. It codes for CASSLAGSSNQPQHF. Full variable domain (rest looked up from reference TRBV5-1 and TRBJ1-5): KAGVTQTPRYLIKTRGQQVTLSCSPISGHRSVSWYQQTPGQGLQFLFEYFSETQRNKGNFPGRFSGRQFSNSRSEMNVSTLELGDSALYLCASSLAGSSNQPQHFGDGTRLSIL.

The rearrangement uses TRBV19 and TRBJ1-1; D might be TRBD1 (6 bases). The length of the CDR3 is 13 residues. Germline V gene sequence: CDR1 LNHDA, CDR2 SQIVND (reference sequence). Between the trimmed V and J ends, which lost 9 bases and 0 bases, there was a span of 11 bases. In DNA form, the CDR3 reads TGTGCCAGGGGGACATTAATGAACACTGAAGCTTTCTTT. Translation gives CARGTLMNTEAFF.

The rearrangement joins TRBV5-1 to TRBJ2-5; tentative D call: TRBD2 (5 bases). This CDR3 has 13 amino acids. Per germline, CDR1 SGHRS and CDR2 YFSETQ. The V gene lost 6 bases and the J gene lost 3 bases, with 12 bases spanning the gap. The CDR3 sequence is CASTEGWEETQYF. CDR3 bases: TGCGCCAGCACCGAGGGTTGGGAAGAGACCCAGTACTTC.

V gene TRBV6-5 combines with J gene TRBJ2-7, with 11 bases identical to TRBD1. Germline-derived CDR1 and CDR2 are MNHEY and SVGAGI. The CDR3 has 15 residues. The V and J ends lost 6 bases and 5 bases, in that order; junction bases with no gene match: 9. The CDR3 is CASRPVDRGLHEQYF. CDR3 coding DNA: TGTGCCAGCAGACCCGTGGACAGGGGGCTCCACGAGCAGTACTTC.

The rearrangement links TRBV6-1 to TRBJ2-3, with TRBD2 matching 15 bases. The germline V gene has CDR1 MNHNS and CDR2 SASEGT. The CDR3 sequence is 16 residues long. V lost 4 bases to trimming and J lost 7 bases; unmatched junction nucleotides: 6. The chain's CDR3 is CASSARTSGGANTQYF. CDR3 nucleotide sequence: TGTGCCAGCAGTGCTCGGACTAGCGGGGGGGCCAATACGCAGTATTTT.

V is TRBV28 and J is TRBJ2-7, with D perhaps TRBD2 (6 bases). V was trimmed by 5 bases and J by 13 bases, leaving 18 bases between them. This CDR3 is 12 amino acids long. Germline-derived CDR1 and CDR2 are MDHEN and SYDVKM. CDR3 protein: CASSGMEGLDYF. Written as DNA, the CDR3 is TGTGCCAGCAGTGGGATGGAGGGACTGGACTACTTC.

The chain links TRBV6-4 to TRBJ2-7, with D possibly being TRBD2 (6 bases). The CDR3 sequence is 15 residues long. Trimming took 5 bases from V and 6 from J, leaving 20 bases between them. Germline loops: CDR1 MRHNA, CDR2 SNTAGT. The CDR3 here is CASSTTPGLGSEQYF. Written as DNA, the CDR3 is TGTGCCAGCAGTACTACCCCGGGACTGGGATCCGAGCAGTACTTC.

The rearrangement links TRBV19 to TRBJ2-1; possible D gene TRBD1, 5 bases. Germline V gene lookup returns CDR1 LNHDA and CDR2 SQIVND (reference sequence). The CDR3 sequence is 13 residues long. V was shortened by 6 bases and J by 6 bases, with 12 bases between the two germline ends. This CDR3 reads CASRPQGRNEQFF. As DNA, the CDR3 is TGTGCCAGTAGGCCCCAGGGTCGCAATGAGCAGTTCTTC.

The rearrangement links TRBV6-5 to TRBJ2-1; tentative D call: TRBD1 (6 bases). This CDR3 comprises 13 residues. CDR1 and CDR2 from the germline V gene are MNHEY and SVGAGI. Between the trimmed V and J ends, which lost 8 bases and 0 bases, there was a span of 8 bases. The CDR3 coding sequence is TGTGCCAGCGGGGGCCACTCCTACAATGAGCAGTTCTTC. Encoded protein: CASGGHSYNEQFF.

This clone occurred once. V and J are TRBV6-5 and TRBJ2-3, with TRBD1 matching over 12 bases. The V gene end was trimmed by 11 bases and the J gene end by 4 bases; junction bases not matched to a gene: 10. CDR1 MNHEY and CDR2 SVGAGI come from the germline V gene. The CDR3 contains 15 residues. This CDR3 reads CAVQGQGANADTQYF. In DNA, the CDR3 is TGTGCCGTCCAGGGACAGGGGGCTAACGCAGATACGCAGTATTTT.

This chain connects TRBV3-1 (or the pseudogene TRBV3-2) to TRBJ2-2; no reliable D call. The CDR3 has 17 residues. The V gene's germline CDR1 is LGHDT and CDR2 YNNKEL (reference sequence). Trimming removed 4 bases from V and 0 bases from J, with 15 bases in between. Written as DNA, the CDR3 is TGTGCCAGCAGCCCCCCGCCCACACAAGCGAACACCGGGGAGCTGTTTTTT. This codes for CASSPPPTQANTGELFF.

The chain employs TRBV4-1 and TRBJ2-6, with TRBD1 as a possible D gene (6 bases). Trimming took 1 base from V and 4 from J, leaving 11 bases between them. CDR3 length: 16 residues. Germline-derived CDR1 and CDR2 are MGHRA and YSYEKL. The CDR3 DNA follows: TGCGCCAGCAGCCAAGTAAATGACAGGGGGGCCAACGTCCTGACTTTC. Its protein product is CASSQVNDRGANVLTF.

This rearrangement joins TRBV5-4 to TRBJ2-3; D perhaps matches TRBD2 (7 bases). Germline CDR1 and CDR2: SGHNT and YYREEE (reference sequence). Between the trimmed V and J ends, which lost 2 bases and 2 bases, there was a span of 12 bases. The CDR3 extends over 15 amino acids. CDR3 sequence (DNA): TGTGCCAGCAGCTTAAGGCGGGGGCCCACAGATACGCAGTATTTT. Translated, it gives CASSLRRGPTDTQYF.